One and the same sample provided the 19 T cell receptor beta chains below, sequenced in a study of blood T cell repertoires in COVID-19. Only in-frame clones appear in the TCRdb table, and some are missing; sequencing was by immunoSEQ multiplex PCR. The sample holds 200,000 to 300,000 clones, 85% seen once. Sequencing was performed on peripheral blood. All receptors derive from a woman aged 55-75 years with active or convalescent COVID-19.

This clone was seen a handful of times. The rearrangement links TRBV5-5 to TRBJ2-1; 7 bases are a match to TRBD1. Germline V gene sequence: CDR1 SGHKS, CDR2 YYEKEE (reference sequence). The junction had 4 bases not matched to a gene; V was cut back by 4 bases and J by 3 bases. The CDR3 covers 14 residues. DNA of the CDR3: TGTGCCAGCAGCCGGGACAGTGACTACAATGAGCAGTTCTTC. Translation: CASSRDSDYNEQFF.

V and J are TRBV30 and TRBJ2-7, with 9 positions matching TRBD1. The V gene end was trimmed by 1 base and the J gene end by 5 bases; junction bases not matched to a gene: 6. This CDR3 contains 14 residues. The germline V gene has CDR1 GTSNPN and CDR2 SVGIG (reference sequence). Written as DNA, the CDR3 is TGTGCCTGGAGTGCCCGGGACAGGGTCCACGAGCAGTACTTC. Encoded protein: CAWSARDRVHEQYF.

This clone was seen only once. The rearrangement joins TRBV19 to TRBJ1-6, with TRBD1 identical over 7 bases. Per germline, CDR1 LNHDA and CDR2 SQIVND (reference sequence). The V gene end was trimmed by 8 bases and the J gene end by 5 bases; junction bases not matched to a gene: 3. This CDR3 contains 13 residues. The CDR3 region is CASQTGNNSPLHF. In nucleotides, the CDR3 is TGTGCCAGTCAGACAGGGAATAATTCACCCCTCCACTTT.

The chain employs TRBV21-1 and TRBJ2-4; the table gives TRBD1 as D, unverified against the DNA. TRBV21-1 corresponds to a pseudogene. The CDR3 covers 17 residues. CDR3 loop: CASSKERQNLAKNIQYF. CDR3 DNA: TGTGCCAGCAGCAAAGAACGACAGAACTTAGCCAAAAACATTCAGTACTTC.

The rearrangement links TRBV2 to TRBJ2-5; no firm D call. Germline V gene sequence: CDR1 SNHLY, CDR2 FYNNEI. The CDR3 is made up of 14 amino acids. V gave up 1 base and J gave up 0 bases, with 6 bases separating them. The CDR3, as DNA: TGTGCCAGCAGTGAAGACTCCTACCAAGAGACCCAGTACTTC. Residues: CASSEDSYQETQYF.

The chain uses TRBV28 and TRBJ2-7; maybe TRBD1 (6 bases). The germline V and J ends were trimmed by 4 bases and 4 bases, with 8 bases remaining between them. CDR1 is MDHEN and CDR2 is SYDVKM in the germline V gene. This CDR3 spans 12 amino acids. The CDR3 DNA reads as TGTGCCAGCAGTTCAGGGGTTTACGAGCAGTACGTC. Its protein is CASSSGVYEQYV.

This chain connects TRBV11-2 to TRBJ2-3, with a tentative D call TRBD2 (7 bases). From germline, CDR1 is SGHAT and CDR2 FQNNGV. Trimming took off 3 bases at V and 6 bases at J, with 13 bases between the two ends. The length of the CDR3 is 14 residues. The CDR3 protein is CASSFGGGADTQYF. CDR3 coding DNA: TGTGCCAGCAGCTTTGGGGGGGGCGCGGATACGCAGTATTTT.

The rearrangement joins TRBV28 to TRBJ1-2; D is unresolved. The ends were cut back, 2 bases at V and 8 bases at J, with 18 bases in the middle. The V gene's germline CDR1 is MDHEN and CDR2 SYDVKM. The CDR3 consists of 15 residues. The CDR3 bases are TGTGCCAGCAGTTTAACCCCGGTGAGCGCGAGCGGCTACACCTTC. Translated: CASSLTPVSASGYTF.

This chain links TRBV7-6 with TRBJ2-3; TRBD1 agrees at 11 bases. Germline CDR1 is SGHVS and CDR2 is FNYEAQ. The CDR3 covers 16 residues. Trimming at V came to 4 bases and at J to 2 bases, leaving 5 bases not matched to a gene. CDR3 protein: CASSSGTGGYTDTQYF. CDR3 in DNA: TGTGCCAGCAGCTCCGGGACAGGGGGTTACACAGATACGCAGTATTTT.

The chain employs TRBV30 and TRBJ1-3; the match to TRBD1 covers 9 bases. Germline assignment: CDR1 GTSNPN and CDR2 SVGIG (reference sequence). The CDR3 spans 17 residues. With V trimmed by 2 bases and J by 0 bases, 8 bases remained unmatched. The DNA for the CDR3 is TGTGCCTGGAGTTACAGGGGGCTGTACCCCTCTGGAAACACCATATATTTT. Translating it yields CAWSYRGLYPSGNTIYF.

The V call is TRBV5-4, the J call TRBJ2-7; TRBD1 matches at 8 bases. The CDR3 totals 13 residues. Per the germline V gene, CDR1 is SGHNT and CDR2 is YYREEE (reference sequence). V lost 4 bases and J lost 3; bases outside the gene matches: 3. The CDR3 sequence is CASSIDRGYEQYV. CDR3 sequence (DNA): TGTGCCAGCAGCATTGACAGGGGCTACGAGCAGTACGTC.

This chain's CDR3 is CASSSGQPPNNYGYTF. The DNA of the CDR3 is TGTGCCAGCAGTTCTGGACAGCCGCCCAACAACTATGGCTACACCTTC. The V call is TRBV27, the J call TRBJ1-2, with TRBD1 as a possible D gene (6 bases). CDR3 length equals 16 residues. Trimming pared 4 bases from V and 2 bases from J, leaving 17 bases between. In germline, CDR1 is MNHEY, CDR2 SMNVEV (reference sequence).

This clone showed up just once. The chain joins TRBV3-1 (or the pseudogene TRBV3-2) to TRBJ1-2, with 7 nucleotides matching TRBD1. Looked up from germline, CDR1 is LGHDT and CDR2 is YNNKEL (reference sequence). CDR3 length: 14 residues. Trimming took 1 base from V and 7 from J; bases not matched to a gene: 6. The CDR3: CASSQGRGPGGYTF. The CDR3, as DNA: TGTGCCAGCAGCCAAGGGAGGGGGCCCGGTGGCTACACCTTC.

The chain joins TRBV5-1 to TRBJ2-2; 8 nucleotides match TRBD1. Germline assignment: CDR1 SGHRS and CDR2 YFSETQ. The CDR3 consists of 15 residues. Trimming at V came to 3 bases and at J to 3 bases, leaving 4 bases not matched to a gene. CDR3 DNA: TGCGCCAGCAGCTCCGGACAGGGATACACCGGGGAGCTGTTTTTT. Translating gives CASSSGQGYTGELFF. Combining the CDR3 with reference TRBV5-1 and TRBJ2-2 gives the whole variable domain KAGVTQTPRYLIKTRGQQVTLSCSPISGHRSVSWYQQTPGQGLQFLFEYFSETQRNKGNFPGRFSGRQFSNSRSEMNVSTLELGDSALYLCASSSGQGYTGELFFGEGSRLTVL.

This rearrangement joins TRBV7-8 to TRBJ1-6; 7 bases are shared with TRBD1. Germline V lookup: CDR1 SGHVS, CDR2 FQNEAQ. CDR3 length equals 15 residues. The trim removed 1 base at V and 7 bases at J, leaving 4 bases unmatched. CDR3 residues: CASSLVSRGNSPLHF. CDR3 bases: TGTGCCAGCAGCTTAGTCTCCAGGGGGAATTCACCCCTCCACTTT.

There are many counts of this clone. The chain combines TRBV30 with TRBJ1-6; 7 nucleotides match TRBD1. V lost 2 bases and J lost 5; bases outside the gene matches: 3. The CDR3 length is 14 residues. Germline V gives CDR1 GTSNPN, CDR2 SVGIG (reference sequence). CDR3 loop: CAWSKGQDNSPLHF. The DNA for the CDR3 is TGTGCCTGGAGTAAAGGACAGGATAATTCACCCCTCCACTTT. The entire variable domain, with the rest obtained from reference TRBV30 and TRBJ1-6, is as follows: SQTIHQWPATLVQPVGSPLSLECTVEGTSNPNLYWYRQAAGRGLQLLFYSVGIGQISSEVPQNLSASRPQDRQFILSSKKLLLSDSGFYLCAWSKGQDNSPLHFGNGTRLTVT.

The CDR3 reads CAISEGQNTGELFF. For the CDR3, the DNA is TGTGCCATCAGTGAGGGCCAGAACACCGGGGAGCTGTTTTTT. The chain joins TRBV10-3 to TRBJ2-2; D not resolved. The CDR3 runs to 14 residues. Looked up from germline, CDR1 is ENHRY and CDR2 is SYGVKD. Trimming took 2 bases from V and 1 from J, leaving 5 bases between them.

This chain links TRBV7-9 with TRBJ1-1; 7 bases are a match to TRBD1. This CDR3 spans 14 amino acids. J lost 1 base, V lost 5 bases, and 4 bases had no gene match. Germline loops: CDR1 SEHNR, CDR2 FQNEAQ (reference sequence). The CDR3 coding sequence is TGTGCCAGCAGCCTACCAGGGGGGAACACTGAAGCTTTCTTT. This gives the protein CASSLPGGNTEAFF.

This clone has just one count. The chain is built from TRBV6-1 and TRBJ1-6; 8 bases line up with TRBD1. CDR3 length: 17 residues. Germline loops: CDR1 MNHNS, CDR2 SASEGT. The ends lost 1 base at V and 2 bases at J; junction bases unmatched: 4. CDR3 sequence reads: CASSEVQGATYNSPLHF. CDR3 coding DNA: TGTGCCAGCAGTGAAGTTCAGGGGGCCACCTATAATTCACCCCTCCACTTT.